These T cell receptor beta chains were read from a single sample in a study of cytomegalovirus exposure and HLA in healthy donors. Profiling relied on immunoSEQ multiplex PCR, and the TCRdb table lists in-frame clones only, not all of them. This sample's table has around 71,000 clones. Sequencing used PBMCs. Receptors were obtained from a woman in her twenties or thirties in good health and CMV-seronegative. CDR3s include the opening cysteine and the closing phenylalanine or tryptophan. A D gene is named only where the DNA matches it firmly.

D	J	V	length	CDR3	DNA
TRBD1	TRBJ2-1	TRBV28	14	CASSLLQGAGEQFF	TGTGCCAGCAGTTTACTCCAGGGGGCGGGTGAGCAGTTCTTC
TRBD1	TRBJ2-1	TRBV4-3	17	CASSQWTGTATDNEQFF	TGCGCCAGCAGCCAATGGACCGGGACAGCGACCGACAATGAGCAGTTCTTC
NA	TRBJ2-7	TRBV30	11	CAWTTGFWQYF	TGTGCCTGGACAACAGGGTTTTGGCAGTACTTC
NA	TRBJ2-3	TRBV9	16	CASSFRRGDKSDTQYF	TGTGCCAGCAGCTTCCGCAGGGGGGACAAGTCAGATACGCAGTATTTT
TRBD1	TRBJ2-2	TRBV4-3	19	CASSHQPTGGWTNTGELFF	TGCGCCAGCAGCCACCAACCTACAGGGGGCTGGACGAACACCGGGGAGCTGTTTTTT
NA	TRBJ2-7	TRBV10-2	14	CASSALAGENEQYF	TGCGCCAGCAGCGCTTTGGCAGGGGAAAACGAGCAGTACTTC
TRBD1	TRBJ2-2	TRBV6-4	15	CASRVGTGDTGELFF	TGTGCCAGCCGGGTCGGGACAGGGGATACCGGGGAGCTGTTTTTT
NA	TRBJ2-1	TRBV29-1	13	CSVRPSWGNEQFF	TGCAGCGTTCGACCTAGCTGGGGCAATGAGCAGTTCTTC
TRBD2	TRBJ2-7	TRBV5-1	14	CATPPPGLASEQYF	TGCGCCACCCCCCCTCCGGGACTAGCGTCCGAGCAGTACTTC
NA	TRBJ1-1	TRBV5-1	14	CASSPTGWYTEAFF	TGCGCCAGCAGCCCGACAGGATGGTACACTGAAGCTTTCTTT
TRBD2	TRBJ2-7	TRBV4-2	16	CASSRPSGGLAYEQYF	TGTGCCAGCAGCCGGCCGAGCGGGGGCCTCGCCTACGAGCAGTACTTC
NA	TRBJ1-1	TRBV4-1	14	CASSATGVTGEAFF	TGCGCCAGCAGCGCGACCGGCGTAACAGGTGAAGCTTTCTTT
NA	TRBJ1-5	TRBV5-8	18	CASSPGHGALFSNQPQHF	TGTGCCAGCAGCCCAGGACACGGAGCTTTATTTAGCAATCAGCCCCAGCATTTT
NA	TRBJ1-5	TRBV10-1	13	CASSETSNQPQHF	TGCGCCAGCAGTGAAACGAGTAATCAGCCCCAGCATTTT
NA	TRBJ1-1	TRBV18	16	CASSLGVSTGNTEAFF	TGTGCCAGCTCACTAGGAGTATCGACGGGGAACACTGAAGCTTTCTTT
NA	TRBJ1-2	TRBV30	14	CAWSVDSLRYGYTF	TGTGCCTGGAGTGTCGACTCCCTGAGGTATGGCTACACCTTC
NA	TRBJ1-1	TRBV28	15	CASSLGGMGNTEAFF	TGTGCCAGCAGTTTAGGGGGGATGGGGAACACTGAAGCTTTCTTT
NA	TRBJ2-6	TRBV30	15	CAWSVGGAGANVLTF	TGTGCCTGGAGTGTCGGGGGAGCCGGGGCCAACGTCCTGACTTTC
TRBD2	TRBJ2-1	TRBV9	16	CASSVASLAGDNEQFF	TGTGCCAGCAGCGTAGCATCACTAGCGGGAGATAATGAGCAGTTCTTC
NA	TRBJ2-7	TRBV2	13	CASRARGSYEQYF	TGTGCCAGCAGGGCCAGGGGCTCCTACGAGCAGTACTTC
NA	TRBJ1-5	TRBV30	15	CAWSSRESIFQPQHF	TGTGCCTGGAGTTCCCGGGAAAGTATCTTCCAGCCCCAGCATTTT
NA	TRBJ1-5	TRBV11-2	13	CASSWTEAQPQHF	TGTGCCAGCAGCTGGACAGAGGCCCAGCCCCAGCATTTT
NA	TRBJ2-6	TRBV7-9	13	CATADSGANVLTF	TGTGCCACCGCGGATTCTGGGGCCAACGTCCTGACTTTC
TRBD1	TRBJ2-3	TRBV19	17	CASSKPYRGWGTDTQYF	TGTGCCAGTAGTAAGCCTTACAGGGGATGGGGCACAGATACGCAGTATTTT
NA	TRBJ2-7	TRBV5-1	16	CASSLVLQGKGYEQYF	TGCGCCAGCAGCTTGGTTCTGCAGGGTAAGGGCTACGAGCAGTACTTC
NA	TRBJ1-1	TRBV4-1	15	CASSQGGMGGTEAFF	TGCGCCAGCAGCCAAGGAGGTATGGGAGGCACTGAAGCTTTCTTT
NA	TRBJ1-1	TRBV19	14	CASSITGSATEAFF	TGTGCCAGTAGTATAACGGGATCGGCCACTGAAGCTTTCTTT
TRBD1	TRBJ2-5	TRBV11-2	14	CASSYGTDKETQYF	TGTGCCAGCAGCTACGGGACAGACAAAGAGACCCAGTACTTC
NA	TRBJ1-6	TRBV18	14	CASSPTEGNSPLHF	TGTGCCAGCTCACCAACGGAGGGTAATTCACCCCTACACTTT
TRBD1	TRBJ2-7	TRBV6-5	15	CASSYTIGGPYEQYF	TGTGCCAGCAGTTACACCATAGGGGGCCCCTACGAGCAGTACTTC
NA	TRBJ2-7	TRBV19	14	CASSVLGLSYEQYF	TGTGCCAGTAGTGTTCTGGGACTCTCCTACGAGCAGTACTTC
TRBD1	TRBJ2-7	TRBV7-9	15	CASSPTGGDPAEQYF	TGTGCCAGCAGCCCGACAGGGGGCGACCCAGCCGAGCAGTACTTC
NA	TRBJ2-6	TRBV19	17	CASSIGRGASGANVLTF	TGTGCCAGTAGTATAGGCAGGGGCGCATCTGGGGCCAACGTCCTGACTTTC
TRBD1	TRBJ2-2	TRBV4-1	14	CASSLDRGTGELFF	TGCGCCAGCAGCCTCGACAGGGGTACCGGGGAGCTGTTTTTT
NA	TRBJ2-7	TRBV29-1	14	CSVEAGEGAYEQYF	TGCAGCGTTGAAGCCGGGGAAGGCGCCTACGAGCAGTACTTC
TRBD1	TRBJ2-7	TRBV19	15	CASTDTPGQVYEQYF	TGTGCCAGTACCGATACCCCTGGACAGGTCTACGAGCAGTACTTC
NA	TRBJ2-7	TRBV28	15	CASSLVSTALYEQYF	TGTGCCAGCAGTTTAGTGTCAACAGCCCTCTACGAGCAGTACTTC
TRBD2	TRBJ2-1	TRBV29-1	12	CSQGTNINEQFF	TGCAGCCAAGGGACTAATATCAATGAGCAGTTCTTC
NA	TRBJ1-2	TRBV30	13	CAWRGAGQYGYTF	TGTGCCTGGAGGGGGGCAGGACAATATGGCTACACCTTC
TRBD1	TRBJ2-7	TRBV27	15	CASSLGDRRWYEQYF	TGTGCCAGCAGTTTAGGGGACAGGAGATGGTACGAGCAGTACTTC
NA	TRBJ1-1	TRBV7-8	11	CAVQGAFRAFF	TGTGCCGTCCAGGGCGCGTTTCGAGCTTTCTTT
NA	TRBJ2-3	TRBV4-2	14	CASSQDRFTDTQYF	TGTGCCAGCAGCCAAGATCGGTTTACAGATACGCAGTATTTT
TRBD1	TRBJ2-7	TRBV27	12	CASSRQGYEQYF	TGTGCCAGCAGCAGACAGGGTTACGAGCAGTACTTC
NA	TRBJ1-2	TRBV6-5	14	CASSASGGDYGYTF	TGTGCCAGCAGTGCTAGTGGAGGGGACTATGGCTACACCTTC
NA	TRBJ1-1	TRBV7-8	15	CASSPRDTLNTEAFF	TGTGCCAGCAGCCCCCGGGACACCCTGAACACTGAAGCTTTCTTT
NA	TRBJ2-7	TRBV7-8	14	CASSFSGTGYEQYF	TGTGCCAGCAGCTTTTCCGGGACTGGGTACGAGCAGTACTTC
NA	TRBJ1-2	TRBV4-1	12	CASSLGAYGYTF	TGCGCCAGCAGCCTAGGGGCATATGGCTACACCTTC
NA	TRBJ1-4	TRBV4-3	16	CASSHPTFPTNEKLFF	TGCGCCAGCAGCCACCCTACGTTCCCAACTAATGAAAAACTGTTTTTT
NA	TRBJ1-1	TRBV10-3	13	CAISESRQNEAFF	TGTGCCATCAGTGAGTCGCGACAGAATGAAGCTTTCTTT
NA	TRBJ1-1	TRBV30	15	CAWSVTRGQYTEAFF	TGTGCCTGGAGTGTAACACGAGGGCAGTACACTGAAGCTTTCTTT